This T cell receptor beta chain comes out of a study of blood T cell repertoires in COVID-19. About the study: Acute-phase and convalescent COVID-19 samples originated in the United States, Italy and Spain. The cDNA or gDNA used as material had been derived from T cells, B-cell-depleted T cells, or PBMCs.

The germline gives CDR1 MGHRA, CDR2 YSYEKL. The CDR3 loop spans 17 amino acids. Between the trimmed V and J ends, which lost 0 bases and 2 bases, there was a span of 14 bases. The data were produced by immunoSEQ multiplex PCR, yet TCRdb's version contains in-frame clones alone and is incomplete. The sample shows tens of thousands of clones, 75% to 90% of them seen only once. V and J are TRBV4-1 and TRBJ1-3; the D is unclear. Sequenced sample: peripheral blood. The receptor comes from a woman older than 75 with COVID-19, enrolled during active disease. CDR3 DNA sequence: TGCGCCAGCAGCCAAGACAGGTTAGGGAGTACTGGAAACACCATATATTTT. Amino acids: CASSQDRLGSTGNTIYF.